What follows are 26 T cell receptor beta chains derived from one specimen sequenced in a study of blood T cell repertoires in COVID-19. Data came from immunoSEQ multiplex PCR; TCRdb stores just in-frame clones and leaves some out. The sample yields over 200,000 clones, around 86% seen once. The material sequenced was peripheral blood. The receptors were sampled from a human donor in a cohort sampled during active COVID-19.

The chain has TRBV7-9 and TRBJ2-7, with 9 bases fitting TRBD1. The germline V gene has CDR1 SEHNR and CDR2 FQNEAQ (reference sequence). V lost 4 bases to trimming and J lost 4 bases; unmatched junction nucleotides: 5. CDR3 size: 14 residues. DNA for the CDR3: TGTGCCAGCAGCTCGGACAGGGGTCATTACGAGCAGTACTTC. This sequence encodes CASSSDRGHYEQYF.

J is TRBJ2-1 and V is TRBV11-1, with 8 bases that match TRBD2. The CDR3 has 15 amino acids. With V trimmed by 0 bases and J by 4 bases, 2 bases remained unmatched. Germline assignment: CDR1 SGHAT and CDR2 FQDESV (reference sequence). CDR3 DNA sequence: TGTGCCAGCAGCTTAGCTAGCGGGAAATACAATGAGCAGTTCTTC. Encoded protein: CASSLASGKYNEQFF.

The chain couples TRBV27 to TRBJ2-1; 10 bases are shared with TRBD2. CDR3 length: 17 amino acids. In germline, CDR1 is MNHEY, CDR2 SMNVEV (reference sequence). The V gene end was trimmed by 5 bases and the J gene end by 7 bases; junction bases not matched to a gene: 14. The CDR3 reads CASSQRRTSGKGNEQFF. In nucleotides, the CDR3 is TGTGCCAGCAGTCAACGAAGGACTAGCGGAAAAGGAAATGAGCAGTTCTTC.

The J gene is TRBJ1-6, the V gene TRBV7-2; TRBD1 is a possible D gene (6 bases). V lost 5 bases and J 12 bases, leaving 20 bases between the germline ends. This CDR3 has 15 amino acids. Germline CDR1 is SGHTA and CDR2 is FQGNSA. The CDR3 loop is CASSITGYGGRPLHF. CDR3 DNA: TGTGCCAGCAGCATTACAGGGTACGGCGGCCGACCCCTCCACTTT.

The V gene is TRBV11-2, the J gene TRBJ2-1; 11 positions agree with TRBD2. Unmatched junction bases numbered 6, after V lost 3 bases and J lost 8 bases. The germline V gene encodes CDR1 SGHAT and CDR2 FQNNGV. CDR3 length equals 15 residues. DNA for the CDR3: TGTGCCAGCAGCTTCTATAGCGGGAGGGGGGATGAGCAGTTCTTC. As protein: CASSFYSGRGDEQFF. Using reference TRBV11-2 and TRBJ2-1 for the parts outside the CDR3, the full variable domain is EAGVAQSPRYKIIEKRQSVAFWCNPISGHATLYWYQQILGQGPKLLIQFQNNGVVDDSQLPKDRFSAERLKGVDSTLKIQPAKLEDSAVYLCASSFYSGRGDEQFFGPGTRLTVL.

The DNA of the CDR3 is TGTGCCAGCAGCTCAAGGACAGATAATTCACCCCTCCACTTT. Residues: CASSSRTDNSPLHF. This chain connects TRBV5-4 to TRBJ1-6; D might be TRBD1 (6 bases). The length of the CDR3 is 14 residues. V lost 3 bases, J lost 5 bases, and 9 bases lay in between. Germline CDR1 and CDR2: SGHNT and YYREEE (reference sequence).

The V call is TRBV11-1, the J call TRBJ1-4; D is uncertain. The CDR3 is 13 amino acids. Germline V lookup: CDR1 SGHAT, CDR2 FQDESV (reference sequence). The V and J ends lost 1 base and 7 bases respectively, with 7 bases between them. CDR3 sequence: CASSLEIGEKLFF. CDR3 in DNA: TGTGCCAGCAGCTTAGAGATCGGTGAAAAACTGTTTTTT.

This clone was recorded once. As DNA, the CDR3 is TGTGCCAGAAGCTTGGGACTAGCGGGAGGAACGTACGAGCAGTACTTC. Translating it yields CARSLGLAGGTYEQYF. The V and J genes are TRBV7-5 and TRBJ2-7; the table's D call TRBD2 went unverified against the DNA. TRBV7-5 is an annotated pseudogene. The CDR3 loop spans 16 amino acids.

This clone showed up just once. This rearrangement joins TRBV14 to TRBJ2-3; TRBD2 aligns across 8 bases. The germline V gene has CDR1 SGHDN and CDR2 FVKESK. J was trimmed by 2 bases and V by 4 bases; bases with no gene match: 5. The CDR3 length is 15 residues. As DNA, the CDR3 is TGTGCCAGCAGCCTCATAGCGGGGCTCACAGATACGCAGTATTTT. It encodes CASSLIAGLTDTQYF.

The chain's CDR3 is CASSWGVTDTQYF. CDR3 in DNA: TGCGCCAGCAGCTGGGGGGTCACAGATACGCAGTATTTT. The rearrangement joins TRBV5-1 to TRBJ2-3, with D maybe TRBD2 (6 bases). The germline V gene encodes CDR1 SGHRS and CDR2 YFSETQ. Trimming removed 3 bases at V and 2 bases at J, with 7 bases between. The CDR3 is 13 amino acids.

This chain links TRBV5-4 with TRBJ1-2; D remains ambiguous. This CDR3 is built from 11 residues. Between the trimmed V and J ends, which lost 4 bases and 9 bases, there was a span of 10 bases. The V gene's germline CDR1 is SGHNT and CDR2 YYREEE (reference sequence). The CDR3 DNA reads TGTGCCAGCAGCACCTCGCGGAGCTACACCTTC. It translates to CASSTSRSYTF.

This clone was detected a few times. The chain is built from TRBV7-2 and TRBJ2-1; tentative D call: TRBD2 (6 bases). Trimming removed 1 base at V and 4 bases at J, with 23 bases between. The length of the CDR3 is 19 residues. Germline V lookup: CDR1 SGHTA, CDR2 FQGNSA. This CDR3 reads CASSLGLPLGGSEYNEQFF. The CDR3 nucleotides read TGTGCCAGCAGCTTAGGGCTCCCTCTGGGGGGTAGTGAGTACAATGAGCAGTTCTTC.

The V call is TRBV4-3, the J call TRBJ1-3; D is ambiguous. Trimming left V 4 bases short and J 5 bases short, with 12 bases between. Germline assignment: CDR1 LGHNA and CDR2 YSLEER. There are 14 residues in the CDR3. The CDR3 bases are TGCGCCAGCAGCCCCGGCCGGGTCAGAAACACCATATATTTT. Its translation: CASSPGRVRNTIYF.

Only a few counts were recorded for this clone. V usage is TRBV28 and J usage is TRBJ1-1; D not certain. The CDR3 extends over 14 amino acids. In germline, CDR1 is MDHEN, CDR2 SYDVKM. V gave up 5 bases and J gave up 0 bases, with 10 bases separating them. In DNA, the CDR3 is TGTGCCAGCAGTACGCTCCAGATGAACACTGAAGCTTTCTTT. Translated, it gives CASSTLQMNTEAFF.

The chain links TRBV7-3 to TRBJ2-7, with 7 bases aligning to TRBD1. The germline V gene has CDR1 SGHTA and CDR2 FQGTGA. The CDR3 totals 15 residues. After removal of 5 bases from V and 2 bases from J, the junction contained 9 bases not matched to a gene. Written as DNA, the CDR3 is TGTGCCAGCAGCGTGAAACCGGGACAGCCCTACGAGCAGTACTTC. It codes for CASSVKPGQPYEQYF.

This sequence joins TRBV18 and TRBJ2-3; possibly TRBD1 for D (5 bases). Deletions cut 0 bases from V and 2 bases from J, with 6 bases between. CDR3 length equals 14 residues. Germline lookup yields CDR1 KGHSH and CDR2 LQKENI. CDR3 sequence (DNA): TGTGCCAGCTCACCACCCAGGGACACAGATACGCAGTATTTT. It translates to CASSPPRDTDTQYF.

This clone has only one observation. The genes are TRBV7-6 and TRBJ1-1, with D possibly TRBD1 on 5 matching bases. V lost 1 base and J lost 2, with 17 bases in between. The CDR3 runs 17 residues. CDR1 is SGHVS, CDR2 FNYEAQ, per germline. As DNA, the CDR3 is TGTGCCAGCAGCTTAGTCTTGTCGGGGACTTACAACACTGAAGCTTTCTTT. Amino acid sequence: CASSLVLSGTYNTEAFF.

The chain employs TRBV6-6 and TRBJ2-7, with 9 bases matching TRBD1. The trim removed 5 bases at V and 6 bases at J, leaving 14 bases unmatched. Per the germline V gene, CDR1 is MNHNY and CDR2 is SVGAGI (reference sequence). This CDR3 has 16 residues. CDR3 DNA: TGTGCCAGCAGTCGACGAACCGGGACAGGGACGGGCGAGCAGTACTTC. Protein sequence: CASSRRTGTGTGEQYF.

This sequence joins TRBV11-2 and TRBJ2-7; 8 bases align to TRBD2. Germline assignment: CDR1 SGHAT and CDR2 FQNNGV. The CDR3 loop spans 16 amino acids. The ends lost 0 bases at V and 7 bases at J; junction bases unmatched: 11. The CDR3 nucleotides read TGTGCCAGCAGCTTAGATCTATCGACCCGCGGGAGGGAGCAGTACTTC. Protein: CASSLDLSTRGREQYF.

The chain links TRBV6-2 or TRBV6-3 to TRBJ2-7; weak D call: TRBD2 (6 bases). The V and J ends lost 0 bases and 0 bases respectively, with 21 bases between them. CDR3 length: 19 amino acids. CDR1 is MNHEY and CDR2 is SVGEGT in the germline V gene. The CDR3 loop reads CASSYSTSQPSPYSYEQYF. CDR3 coding DNA: TGTGCCAGCAGTTACTCTACTAGCCAACCCTCTCCTTACTCCTACGAGCAGTACTTC.

This clone was seen a handful of times. Other DNA sequences within the sample encode an identical CDR3. This chain joins TRBV9 and TRBJ1-2, with TRBD1 matching over 7 bases. Germline values: CDR1 SGDLS, CDR2 YYNGEE. This CDR3 region has 13 residues. The V segment lost 3 bases and the J segment 3 bases; nucleotides outside the gene matches: 2. This CDR3 is CASSAGQDYGYTF. The CDR3 DNA reads as TGTGCCAGCAGCGCTGGACAGGACTATGGCTACACCTTC.

Here the CDR3 reads CASSPDSVIVGAFF. CDR3 DNA sequence: TGCGCCAGCAGCCCGGACAGCGTTATTGTAGGGGCTTTCTTT. V and J are TRBV5-1 and TRBJ1-1; D is perhaps TRBD1 (6 bases). Germline CDR1 and CDR2: SGHRS and YFSETQ. CDR3 length: 14 amino acids. Trimming pared 4 bases from V and 11 bases from J, leaving 21 bases between.

The chain carries TRBV6-5 and TRBJ2-1, with D unclear. In germline, CDR1 is MNHEY, CDR2 SVGAGI. This CDR3 comprises 12 residues. V lost 6 bases, J lost 0 bases, and 3 bases lay in between. The CDR3 DNA is TGTGCCAGCAGGAGCTCCTACAATGAGCAGTTCTTC. Translated: CASRSSYNEQFF.

The chain employs TRBV2 and TRBJ2-5; 10 nucleotides align to TRBD1. After removal of 5 bases from V and 4 bases from J, the junction contained 10 bases not matched to a gene. CDR1 is SNHLY, CDR2 FYNNEI, per germline. The CDR3 consists of 16 residues. The CDR3 DNA is TGTGCCAGCAGTTCATCGACAGGGGGCCGGGGAGAGACCCAGTACTTC. Translated: CASSSSTGGRGETQYF. Combining the CDR3 with reference TRBV2 and TRBJ2-5 gives the whole variable domain EPEVTQTPSHQVTQMGQEVILRCVPISNHLYFYWYRQILGQKVEFLVSFYNNEISEKSEIFDDQFSVERPDGSNFTLKIRSTKLEDSAMYFCASSSSTGGRGETQYFGPGTRLLVL.

The rearrangement joins TRBV18 to TRBJ1-2, with TRBD1 as a possible D gene (5 bases). Germline CDR1 is KGHSH and CDR2 is LQKENI. Trimming cost V 2 bases and J 6 bases, with 10 bases left between them. The CDR3 extends over 13 amino acids. CDR3 sequence (DNA): TGTGCCAGCTCACCAGGGGCGTATAATGGCTACACCTTC. Translated: CASSPGAYNGYTF.

The rearrangement links TRBV6-1 to TRBJ2-1, with 9 bases that match TRBD1. The CDR3 contains 14 residues. V gave up 3 bases and J gave up 7 bases; unmatched junction bases: 4. Germline V gives CDR1 MNHNS, CDR2 SASEGT. The CDR3 region is CASSDMTGGNEQFF. DNA for the CDR3: TGTGCCAGCAGTGACATGACAGGGGGGAATGAGCAGTTCTTC.